This TCR beta chain was observed in a study of cytomegalovirus exposure and HLA in healthy donors. Study as a whole: A prior study identified approximately 120 million unique TCR beta sequences from roughly 180 million T cells. Most donors, about 77% of several hundred genotyped, fell in the Caucasian-associated ancestry cluster.

The PCR made use of 60 Vbeta and 13 Jbeta primers. Assay: immunoSEQ multiplex PCR; the TCRdb copy retains only in-frame clones and omits some. The sample data list 45,000 to 55,000 clones. On this clone itself: Its antigen is not identified.

Whole-study findings and limits: Researchers catalogued some 160 TCR beta chains as cytomegalovirus-associated. Most TCR sequences were seen very rarely across donors, but some public TCRs occurred in many.

CDR1 is MDHEN and CDR2 is SYDVKM in the germline V gene. J was trimmed by 6 bases and V by 5 bases; bases with no gene match: 6. This CDR3 is 13 amino acids long. The sequence came from a woman between 50 and 59 years old in good health and CMV-seropositive. The V and J genes are TRBV28 and TRBJ1-2; 7 bases fit TRBD1. Material for sequencing was PBMCs. The CDR3 loop reads CASSEQGKDGYTF. The CDR3 bases are TGTGCCAGCAGTGAACAGGGGAAAGATGGCTACACCTTC.